Shown below are 21 T cell receptor beta chains from a single sample sequenced in a study of T cell responses to AZD1222 COVID-19 vaccine. Produced via immunoSEQ multiplex PCR; TCRdb's table is partial and in-frame only. The table records more than 85,000 clones, about 90% of them present only once. This sample comprised peripheral blood, obtained on day 0 of AZD1222 vaccination. These receptors were collected from an adult in good health.

This chain connects TRBV6-5 to TRBJ2-3, with D tentatively TRBD1 (5 bases). The CDR3 covers 13 residues. The ends were cut back, 6 bases at V and 4 bases at J, with 11 bases in the middle. Germline V gene lookup returns CDR1 MNHEY and CDR2 SVGAGI. The CDR3 reads CASRTFRADTQYF. Written as DNA, the CDR3 is TGTGCCAGCAGAACCTTCAGGGCAGATACGCAGTATTTT.

In regard to this clone: The same CDR3 is also encoded by other DNA sequences in this sample. This rearrangement joins TRBV5-6 to TRBJ2-7; D not certain. The CDR3 spans 12 residues. Germline CDR1 SGHDT, CDR2 YYEEEE. Trimming pared 2 bases from V and 5 bases from J, leaving 8 bases between. This CDR3 reads CASSLVGDEQYF. The CDR3 DNA follows: TGTGCCAGCAGCTTAGTGGGTGACGAGCAGTACTTC.

This chain uses TRBV28 with TRBJ2-7; 12 bases map to TRBD2. Trimming removed 5 bases from V and 2 bases from J; junction bases left unmatched: 7. The CDR3 has 16 amino acids. Germline V gives CDR1 MDHEN, CDR2 SYDVKM. CDR3 sequence: CASSTLRTSGAYEQYF. CDR3 DNA sequence: TGTGCCAGCAGTACCCTCCGGACTAGCGGGGCCTACGAGCAGTACTTC.

This clone turned up a few times. This chain joins TRBV3-1 (or the pseudogene TRBV3-2) and TRBJ1-1; TRBD1 is a possible D gene (5 bases). This CDR3 region has 19 residues. V lost 1 base and J 6 bases, leaving 27 bases between the germline ends. Per germline, CDR1 LGHDT and CDR2 YNNKEL (reference sequence). The CDR3, as DNA: TGTGCCAGCAGCCAAGCTATTGTCGGATCCTCGGCAGGGACCTCTGAAGCTTTCTTT. This encodes CASSQAIVGSSAGTSEAFF.

The chain links TRBV28 to TRBJ2-3, with TRBD2 identical over 12 bases. V gave up 3 bases and J gave up 2 bases; unmatched junction bases: 6. CDR1 and CDR2 (germline): MDHEN, SYDVKM. This CDR3 is 17 amino acids long. CDR3 region: CASSLGLAGGPTDTQYF. CDR3 DNA: TGTGCCAGCAGTTTGGGACTAGCGGGCGGACCCACAGATACGCAGTATTTT.

V gene TRBV11-2 combines with J gene TRBJ1-1, with unresolved D. Per germline, CDR1 SGHAT and CDR2 FQNNGV. Trimming pared 1 base from V and 1 base from J, leaving 10 bases between. The CDR3 spans 15 residues. CDR3 loop: CASSLGGGPNTEAFF. As DNA, the CDR3 is TGTGCCAGCAGCTTAGGCGGCGGCCCGAACACTGAAGCTTTCTTT.

The chain joins TRBV2 to TRBJ2-7; 7 bases align to TRBD1. Trimming at V came to 2 bases and at J to 0 bases, leaving 7 bases not matched to a gene. The CDR3 length is 16 residues. CDR1 is SNHLY, CDR2 FYNNEI, per germline. The CDR3 loop is CASSELTTGSSYEQYF. The CDR3 coding sequence is TGTGCCAGCAGTGAATTGACGACAGGGAGCTCCTACGAGCAGTACTTC.

The chain joins TRBV13 to TRBJ2-1; the match to TRBD2 covers 9 bases. CDR3 length equals 16 residues. Trimming removed 5 bases from V and 2 bases from J; junction bases left unmatched: 7. Germline V lookup: CDR1 PRHDT, CDR2 FYEKMQ (reference sequence). The CDR3: CASSPVAGAAYNEQFF. For the CDR3, the DNA is TGTGCCAGCAGCCCGGTAGCGGGAGCGGCCTACAATGAGCAGTTCTTC.

The chain couples TRBV2 to TRBJ1-5; the D is unclear. CDR1 and CDR2 (germline): SNHLY, FYNNEI. V was clipped by 7 bases and J by 5 bases, with 12 bases between them. This CDR3 has 13 residues. CDR3 region: CASTRGPDQPQHF. The CDR3 nucleotides are TGTGCCAGCACCCGGGGTCCGGATCAGCCCCAGCATTTT.

The CDR3 bases are TGTGCCAGCACCACCACGCAGGACAGACGCGACTATGGCTACACCTTC. Its protein is CASTTTQDRRDYGYTF. V usage is TRBV27 and J usage is TRBJ1-2, with a possible D match to TRBD1 (6 bases). CDR3 length: 16 amino acids. V was cut by 7 bases and J by 3 bases, with 21 bases left in between. From germline, CDR1 is MNHEY and CDR2 SMNVEV (reference sequence).

The J gene is TRBJ1-3, the V gene TRBV5-1; D ambiguous. The CDR3 is 15 amino acids. Trimming pared 3 bases from V and 4 bases from J, leaving 14 bases between. Germline lookup yields CDR1 SGHRS and CDR2 YFSETQ. The CDR3 DNA reads TGCGCCAGCAGCTCATCCCCAGGTGCGGGAAACACCATATATTTT. This codes for CASSSSPGAGNTIYF.

This chain links TRBV7-2 with TRBJ2-1; D remains ambiguous. The V and J ends lost 5 bases and 0 bases respectively, with 11 bases between them. Germline CDR1 is SGHTA and CDR2 is FQGNSA. CDR3 length: 15 residues. Written as DNA, the CDR3 is TGTGCCAGCAGCCCCGAATACATCTCCTACAATGAGCAGTTCTTC. Translation: CASSPEYISYNEQFF.

This chain uses TRBV12-5 with TRBJ1-3; D remains unclear. Trimming pared 1 base from V and 0 bases from J, leaving 4 bases between. The CDR3 loop spans 14 amino acids. Looked up from germline, CDR1 is LGHNT and CDR2 is FRNRAP. The CDR3 is CASGLETSGNTIYF. In DNA, the CDR3 is TGTGCTAGTGGTTTGGAAACCTCTGGAAACACCATATATTTT. The full variable domain, its missing parts supplied by reference TRBV12-5 and TRBJ1-3, is DARVTQTPRHKVTEMGQEVTMRCQPILGHNTVFWYRQTMMQGLELLAYFRNRAPLDDSGMPKDRFSAEMPDATLATLKIQPSEPRDSAVYFCASGLETSGNTIYFGEGSWLTVV.

The DNA of the CDR3 is TGTGCCAGCTCCGGGACAGGGATTGAAAAACTGTTTTTT. This translates into CASSGTGIEKLFF. The genes are TRBV18 and TRBJ1-4, with TRBD1 matching over 9 bases. J was trimmed by 7 bases and V by 6 bases; bases with no gene match: 3. This CDR3 spans 13 amino acids. Germline V gene data show CDR1 as KGHSH and CDR2 as LQKENI.

The chain uses TRBV9 and TRBJ1-5; D unclear. The germline V gene encodes CDR1 SGDLS and CDR2 YYNGEE. V lost 4 bases to trimming and J lost 0 bases, with 8 bases between them. The CDR3 runs to 14 residues. The CDR3 region is CASSSTNSNQPQHF. CDR3 nucleotides: TGTGCCAGCAGCTCGACAAATAGCAATCAGCCCCAGCATTTT.

V and J are TRBV4-3 and TRBJ2-1, with D possibly matching TRBD1 (6 bases). V dropped 0 bases and J dropped 7 bases, with 10 bases sitting between them. CDR1 is LGHNA, CDR2 YSLEER, per germline. The CDR3 covers 14 residues. CDR3 in amino acids: CASSQDSRGNEQFF. In DNA, the CDR3 is TGCGCCAGCAGCCAAGACTCCAGGGGAAATGAGCAGTTCTTC.

The chain combines TRBV2 with TRBJ2-7; D is undetermined. Trimming took off 10 bases at V and 2 bases at J, with 18 bases between the two ends. This CDR3 comprises 14 residues. Germline V lookup: CDR1 SNHLY, CDR2 FYNNEI. CDR3 protein: CATTLEAQTYEQYF. DNA of the CDR3: TGTGCCACGACTCTGGAAGCGCAAACCTACGAGCAGTACTTC.

The chain is built from TRBV5-1 and TRBJ1-1, with 11 bases fitting TRBD1. Germline V gene sequence: CDR1 SGHRS, CDR2 YFSETQ. This CDR3 contains 15 residues. With 4 bases clipped from V and 5 bases from J, the junction kept 7 bases outside the gene matches. CDR3 region: CASSTRTGGRTEAFF. CDR3 DNA sequence: TGCGCCAGCAGCACCCGGACAGGGGGCAGGACTGAAGCTTTCTTT. The full variable domain, in which reference TRBV5-1 and TRBJ1-1 provide the parts outside the CDR3, is KAGVTQTPRYLIKTRGQQVTLSCSPISGHRSVSWYQQTPGQGLQFLFEYFSETQRNKGNFPGRFSGRQFSNSRSEMNVSTLELGDSALYLCASSTRTGGRTEAFFGQGTRLTVV.

The chain couples TRBV15 to TRBJ1-5; D possibly corresponds to TRBD1 (5 bases). Germline V CDR1 and CDR2: LNHNV, YYDKDF (reference sequence). This CDR3 region has 16 residues. Between the trimmed V and J ends, which lost 1 base and 5 bases, there was a span of 15 bases. CDR3 protein: CATSRGADLGDQPQHF. In DNA form, the CDR3 reads TGTGCCACCAGCAGAGGCGCCGATTTGGGGGATCAGCCCCAGCATTTT.

This chain joins TRBV30 and TRBJ1-5; D remains ambiguous. Germline values: CDR1 GTSNPN, CDR2 SVGIG (reference sequence). V was pared by 2 bases and J by 3 bases, with 8 bases between. The CDR3 has 13 residues. CDR3 sequence (DNA): TGTGCCTGGAGTAGAGACAACAATCAGCCCCAGCATTTT. Translation gives CAWSRDNNQPQHF.

The chain combines TRBV6-5 with TRBJ2-1; TRBD2 might be the D (5 bases). V was shortened by 6 bases and J by 4 bases, with 7 bases between the two germline ends. The CDR3 sequence is 12 residues long. Germline V gives CDR1 MNHEY, CDR2 SVGAGI. The DNA of the CDR3 is TGTGCCAGCAGCCCGGGGTACAATGAGCAGTTCTTC. This gives the protein CASSPGYNEQFF.